A single sample is the source of the 8 T cell receptor beta chains below, sequenced in a study of identical twins. TCRdb re-called the 5' RACE reads through MiXCR, storing one row per CDR3 protein. Here the sample spans approximately 550,000 distinct CDR3 sequences, around 20% being singletons. This sample also belongs to another study, concerning yellow fever vaccine responses in identical twins.

Sequencing input: CD4+ T cells sorted from blood. Receptor source: a woman aged 18-30 years in good health.

In this sample, this clonotype turned up a few times. V and J are TRBV19 and TRBJ1-1, with D perhaps matching TRBD1 (5 bases). The CDR3 sequence is 14 residues long. The ends were cut back, 3 bases at V and 0 bases at J, with 8 bases in the middle. The germline gives CDR1 LNHDA, CDR2 SQIVND (reference sequence). The CDR3 bases are TGTGCCAGTAGTATCGGGGGTATGAACACTGAAGCTTTCTTT. The encoded protein is CASSIGGMNTEAFF. The full variable domain, completed using reference TRBV19 and TRBJ1-1, is DGGITQSPKYLFRKEGQNVTLSCEQNLNHDAMYWYRQDPGQGLRLIYYSQIVNDFQKGDIAEGYSVSREKKESFPLTVTSAQKNPTAFYLCASSIGGMNTEAFFGQGTRLTVV.

This clonotype was found a few times. V is TRBV12-3 or TRBV12-4 and J is TRBJ2-7; D possibly corresponds to TRBD1 (5 bases). CDR3 length: 12 amino acids. V lost 3 bases, J lost 7 bases, and 10 bases lay in between. CDR3 residues: CASSLSGREQYF. DNA of the CDR3: TGTGCCAGCAGTTTGTCAGGGCGGGAGCAGTACTTC.

This chain joins TRBV5-1 and TRBJ1-6, with TRBD1 matching 8 bases. The V segment lost 4 bases and the J segment 7 bases; nucleotides outside the gene matches: 4. The CDR3 covers 14 residues. The germline CDR1 and CDR2 sequences are SGHRS and YFSETQ. The CDR3 sequence is CASSEGQDNSPLHF. For the CDR3, the DNA is TGCGCCAGCAGCGAGGGACAGGACAATTCACCCCTCCACTTT. Full variable domain (outside the CDR3, taken from reference TRBV5-1 and TRBJ1-6): KAGVTQTPRYLIKTRGQQVTLSCSPISGHRSVSWYQQTPGQGLQFLFEYFSETQRNKGNFPGRFSGRQFSNSRSEMNVSTLELGDSALYLCASSEGQDNSPLHFGNGTRLTVT.

The chain combines TRBV6-1 with TRBJ2-5; D is unclear. The CDR3 extends over 13 amino acids. Germline assignment: CDR1 MNHNS and CDR2 SASEGT. V was pared by 6 bases and J by 5 bases, with 13 bases between. The CDR3 protein is CASRAGVAETQYF. In nucleotides, the CDR3 is TGTGCCAGCAGGGCCGGTGTGGCGGAGACCCAGTACTTC.

This clonotype has just a few counts. The chain joins TRBV20-1 to TRBJ1-3; no reliable D call. The V gene lost 4 bases and the J gene lost 9 bases, with 10 bases spanning the gap. The CDR3 loop spans 11 amino acids. Germline-derived CDR1 and CDR2 are DFQATT and SNEGSKA (reference sequence). The CDR3: CSATESSTIYF. CDR3 nucleotide sequence: TGCAGTGCTACTGAGTCCTCCACCATATATTTT.

This clonotype was counted only a few times. This chain's CDR3 is CASRVGNSVSGNTIYF. The CDR3 DNA follows: TGTGCCAGCAGAGTAGGTAACAGCGTCTCTGGAAACACCATATATTTT. The V and J genes are TRBV6-5 and TRBJ1-3; D gene unclear. Germline assignment: CDR1 MNHEY and CDR2 SVGAGI. There are 16 residues in the CDR3. Trimming took 6 bases from V and 0 from J, leaving 15 bases between them.

The chain is built from TRBV7-9 and TRBJ2-7; 7 bases line up with TRBD1. Germline V gives CDR1 SEHNR, CDR2 FQNEAQ (reference sequence). Trimming took 7 bases from V and 4 from J; bases not matched to a gene: 16. The CDR3 consists of 16 residues. CDR3 coding DNA: TGTGCCAGCAATTTTGCCCCGACAGGGAACAAATACGAGCAGTACTTC. Translation gives CASNFAPTGNKYEQYF.

The V and J genes are TRBV6-1 and TRBJ2-2; 8 nucleotides align to TRBD2. This CDR3 contains 14 residues. V gave up 5 bases and J gave up 6 bases; unmatched junction bases: 5. The germline gives CDR1 MNHNS, CDR2 SASEGT. The CDR3 DNA sequence: TGTGCCAGCAGTACCATAGCGGGATCCGGGGAGCTGTTTTTT. Its protein product is CASSTIAGSGELFF.